This TCR beta chain was recorded in a study of T-cell reconstitution after alpha-beta-depleted transplantation in children (dated by TCRdb to 2016 to 2018). The study in broad terms: T-cell immune reconstitution after TCRalphabeta/CD19-depleted allogeneic hematopoietic cell transplantation in children was quantitatively tracked in the study by means of TCR repertoire profiling. Broader findings and caveats from the paper: About two months after transplant, the apparently early recovery of alphabetaT-cell counts reportedly depended on just several hundred clones that had expanded rapidly and came from non-depleted graft cells. Hyperexpanded clone frequencies declined over subsequent months; after one year, T-cell counts and TCRbeta diversity were mostly attributed to newly produced T cells. In some patients, high TCRbeta diversity at day 60 was attributed to recipient T cells and intrathymic progenitors that had survived conditioning.

With respect to this clonotype: The antigen this receptor binds is unknown. There are no base qualities to consult, and no much larger clone falls within one base.

Sample treatment or condition, as interpreted from the label and publication: allogeneic hematopoietic cell transplantation with graft depleted of TCRalphabeta T cells and CD19 B cells. The children who served as transplant recipients had been given grafts of TCRalphabeta/CD19-depleted allogeneic hematopoietic cells. Libraries came from PCR. The data were produced on an Illumina HiSeq 2500. Molecular barcoding was employed in the preparation of TCR libraries, with unique molecular identifiers being used to normalize TCRbeta repertoire quantification. The public reads were quality trimmed at Q25 with fastp and then assembled into clones with MiXCR by TCRdb, keeping productive beta chains. Merged by CDR3 protein, the rows form single entries marked with the most common genes and DNA. This sample has some 450,000 distinct CDR3 sequences in its table, and approximately 42% of those were observed once. The leading ten clones occupy roughly 27% of the sample.

Material: PBMCs, obtained before TCRalphabeta/CD19-depleted stem cell transplant. This clonotype was obtained from a girl aged 2-10 years with aplastic anemia, due to receive a stem cell transplant.

For the CDR3, the sequence is CASGPQGNTYEQYF. Here is the DNA: TGTGCCAGCGGACCACAGGGGAATACCTACGAGCAGTACTTC. The rearranged segments are TRBV6-2 or TRBV6-3 and TRBJ2-7; 7 central nucleotides agree with TRBD1. As encoded in the germline V gene, CDR1 is MNHEY while CDR2 is SVGEGT. The junction shows trimming of 8 bases on V and 2 bases on J, and the gene matches do not reach 9 bases of it. The CDR3 holds 14 amino acids from the cysteine to the phenylalanine. Kept here is only the CDR3 DNA, which spans 42 bases and is read in frame from base 1.